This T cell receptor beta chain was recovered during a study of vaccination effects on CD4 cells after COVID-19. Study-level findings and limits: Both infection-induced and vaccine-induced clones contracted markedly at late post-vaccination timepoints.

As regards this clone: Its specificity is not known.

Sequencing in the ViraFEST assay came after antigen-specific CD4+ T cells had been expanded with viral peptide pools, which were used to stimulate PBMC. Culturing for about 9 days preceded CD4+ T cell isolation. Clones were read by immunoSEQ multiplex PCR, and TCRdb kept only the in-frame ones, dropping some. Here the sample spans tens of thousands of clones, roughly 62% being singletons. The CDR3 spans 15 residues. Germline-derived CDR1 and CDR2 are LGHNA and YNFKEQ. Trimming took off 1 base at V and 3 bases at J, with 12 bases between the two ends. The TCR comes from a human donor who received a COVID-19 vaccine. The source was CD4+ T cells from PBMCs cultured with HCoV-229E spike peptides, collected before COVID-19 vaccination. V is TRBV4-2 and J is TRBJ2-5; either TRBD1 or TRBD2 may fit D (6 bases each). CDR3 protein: CASSQGGAREETQYF. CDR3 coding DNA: TGTGCCAGCAGCCAAGGGGGGGCCCGGGAAGAGACCCAGTACTTC.